This is a list of T cell receptor beta chains from one sample in a study of blood T cells in healthy people across ages. TCRdb reprocessed the 5' RACE reads via MiXCR and lists one record per CDR3 protein. Of some 780,000 distinct CDR3 sequences listed, around 50% are singletons. Sequences were obtained from blood. The source of these receptors is a man between 40 and 49 years old in good health. Each CDR3 is given without its conserved first and last residue. Only some rows state a clone size, as once, few, many or a class for expanded clones.

clone_size v_call cdr3_length cdr3_aa
- TRBV29-1 11 SVGSGGEVEAF
- TRBV28 12 ASSLSQGYYGYT
- TRBV28 13 ASSFMWELQETQY
- TRBV4-1 12 ASSQDLLQKLEH
- TRBV19 9 AIPGLVGYT
- TRBV20-1 12 SARGLGNQETQY
- TRBV6-2/TRBV6-3 10 ASRQQGNEQF
- TRBV29-1 12 SVEGGRGGDGYT
- TRBV15 14 ATSRGTSGGYNEQF
- TRBV7-9 14 ASSLWTSGITDTQY
few TRBV5-1 14 ASSLAGQGFTDTQY
once TRBV12-3/TRBV12-4 15 ASSLGVRGTRTDTQY
many TRBV15 15 ATSRVTAGLSYNEQF
- TRBV7-9 11 ASSSTRAETQY
few TRBV12-3/TRBV12-4 13 ASSLERAAKETQY
- TRBV27 16 ASSLSEWGNSGANVLT
once TRBV20-1 11 SAARLAGYEQF
few TRBV29-1 11 SASGTGSYEQY
- TRBV7-6 13 ASSLVAETQETQY
- TRBV7-2 13 ASSFDLAGVGEQY
- TRBV27 12 ASSQGWGGGKAF
- TRBV6-6 13 ASSYKVQIQETQY
- TRBV20-1 12 SAGGQGHYNEQF
- TRBV28 15 ASSLGTSGDGTNTQY
few TRBV24-1 12 ATSDSTENYGYT